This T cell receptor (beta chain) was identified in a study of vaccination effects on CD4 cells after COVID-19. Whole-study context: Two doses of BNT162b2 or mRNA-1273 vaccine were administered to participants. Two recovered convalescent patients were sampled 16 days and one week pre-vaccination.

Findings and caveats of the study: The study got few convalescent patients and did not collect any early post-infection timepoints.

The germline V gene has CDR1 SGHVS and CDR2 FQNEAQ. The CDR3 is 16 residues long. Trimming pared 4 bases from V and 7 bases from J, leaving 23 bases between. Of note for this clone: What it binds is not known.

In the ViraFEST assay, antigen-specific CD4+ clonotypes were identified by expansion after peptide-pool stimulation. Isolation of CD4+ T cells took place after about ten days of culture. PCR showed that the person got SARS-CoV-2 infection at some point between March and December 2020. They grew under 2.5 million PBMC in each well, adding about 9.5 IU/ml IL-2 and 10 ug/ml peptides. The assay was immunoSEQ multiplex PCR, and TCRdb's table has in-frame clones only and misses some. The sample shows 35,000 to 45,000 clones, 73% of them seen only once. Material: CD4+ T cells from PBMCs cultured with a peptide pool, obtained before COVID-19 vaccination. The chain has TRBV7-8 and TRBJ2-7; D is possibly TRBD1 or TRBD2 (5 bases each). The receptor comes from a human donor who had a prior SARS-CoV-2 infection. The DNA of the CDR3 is TGTGCCAGCAGCTCGAACTTTTGGGGACCCAGCCATGAGCAGTACTTC. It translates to CASSSNFWGPSHEQYF.